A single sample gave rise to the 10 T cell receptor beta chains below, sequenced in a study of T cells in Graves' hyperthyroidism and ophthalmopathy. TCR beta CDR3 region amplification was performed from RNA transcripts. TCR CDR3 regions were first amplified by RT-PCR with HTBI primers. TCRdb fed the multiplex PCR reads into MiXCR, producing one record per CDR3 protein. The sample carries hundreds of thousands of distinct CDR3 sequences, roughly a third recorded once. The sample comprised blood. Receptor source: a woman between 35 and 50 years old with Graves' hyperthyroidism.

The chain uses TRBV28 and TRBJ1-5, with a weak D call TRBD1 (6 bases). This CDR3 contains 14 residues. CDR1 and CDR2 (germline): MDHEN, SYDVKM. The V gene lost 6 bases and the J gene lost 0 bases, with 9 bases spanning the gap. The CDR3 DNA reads TGTGCCAGCAGGGACAGCCTTAGCAATCAGCCCCAGCATTTT. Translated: CASRDSLSNQPQHF.

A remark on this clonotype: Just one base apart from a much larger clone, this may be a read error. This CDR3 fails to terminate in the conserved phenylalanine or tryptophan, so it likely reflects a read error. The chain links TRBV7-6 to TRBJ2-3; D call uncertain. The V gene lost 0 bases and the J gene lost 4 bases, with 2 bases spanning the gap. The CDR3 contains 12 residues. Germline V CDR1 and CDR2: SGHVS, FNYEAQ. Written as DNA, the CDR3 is TGTGCCAGCAGCTTAGCGGCAGATACGCAGTATTCT. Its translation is CASSLAADTQYS.

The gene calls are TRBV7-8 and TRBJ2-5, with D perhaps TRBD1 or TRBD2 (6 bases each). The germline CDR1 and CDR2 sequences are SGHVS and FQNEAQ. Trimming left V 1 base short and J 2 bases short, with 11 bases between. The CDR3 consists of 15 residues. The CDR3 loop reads CASSLVRGRQETQYF. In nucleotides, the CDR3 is TGTGCCAGCAGCTTAGTCCGGGGGCGACAAGAGACCCAGTACTTC.

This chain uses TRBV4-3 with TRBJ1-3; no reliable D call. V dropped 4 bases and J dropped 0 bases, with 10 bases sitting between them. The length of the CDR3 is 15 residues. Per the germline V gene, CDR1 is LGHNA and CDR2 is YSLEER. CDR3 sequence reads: CASSPSRNSGNTIYF. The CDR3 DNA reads TGCGCCAGCAGCCCGTCGCGGAACTCTGGAAACACCATATATTTT.

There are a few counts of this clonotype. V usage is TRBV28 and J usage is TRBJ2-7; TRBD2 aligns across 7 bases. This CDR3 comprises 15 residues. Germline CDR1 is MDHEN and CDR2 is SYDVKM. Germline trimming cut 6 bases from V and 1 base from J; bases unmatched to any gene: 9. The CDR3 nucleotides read TGTGCCAGCAGCTCTACTAGCGCAACATCCTACGAGCAGTACTTC. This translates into CASSSTSATSYEQYF.

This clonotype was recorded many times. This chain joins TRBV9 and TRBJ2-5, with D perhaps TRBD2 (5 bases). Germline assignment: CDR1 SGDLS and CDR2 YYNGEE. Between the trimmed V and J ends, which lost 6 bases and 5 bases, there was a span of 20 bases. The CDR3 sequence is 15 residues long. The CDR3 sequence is CASTEGTEFRETQYF. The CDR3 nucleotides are TGTGCCAGCACCGAGGGTACGGAATTTAGGGAGACCCAGTACTTC.

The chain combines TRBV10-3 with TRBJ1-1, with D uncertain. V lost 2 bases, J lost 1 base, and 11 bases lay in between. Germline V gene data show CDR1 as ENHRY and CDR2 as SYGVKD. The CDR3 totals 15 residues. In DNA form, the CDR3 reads TGTGCCATCAGTGAGGCTCTAAGTGGGAACACTGAAGCTTTCTTT. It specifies CAISEALSGNTEAFF.

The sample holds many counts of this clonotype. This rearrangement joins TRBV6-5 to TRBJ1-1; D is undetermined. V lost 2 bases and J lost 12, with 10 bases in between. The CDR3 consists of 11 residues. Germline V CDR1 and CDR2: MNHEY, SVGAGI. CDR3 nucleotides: TGTGCCAGCAGTTACGGGGTGGAGACTTTCTTT. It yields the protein CASSYGVETFF.

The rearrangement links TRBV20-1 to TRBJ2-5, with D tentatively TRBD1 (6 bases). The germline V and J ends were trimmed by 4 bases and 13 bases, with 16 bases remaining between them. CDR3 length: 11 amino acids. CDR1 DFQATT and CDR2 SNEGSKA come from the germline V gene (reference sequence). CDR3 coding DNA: TGCAGTGCTATACAGGGCTACGAGCGGTACTTC. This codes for CSAIQGYERYF.

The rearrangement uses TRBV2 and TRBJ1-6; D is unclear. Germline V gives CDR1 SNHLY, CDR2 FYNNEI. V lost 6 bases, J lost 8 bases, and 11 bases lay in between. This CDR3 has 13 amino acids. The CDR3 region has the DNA TGTGCCAGCAGGCGCCCGAGTTATTCACCCCTCCACTTT. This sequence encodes CASRRPSYSPLHF.